Listed below are T cell receptor beta chains from one sample, sequenced in a study of cytomegalovirus exposure and HLA in healthy donors. Here immunoSEQ multiplex PCR was the method, and the copy in TCRdb shows in-frame clones only, minus some. The data show fewer than 300,000 clones, with over 70% seen just once and about 0.29% held by the top ten. Material for sequencing was PBMCs. The receptors stem from a girl aged 2-15 years in good health and CMV-seronegative. The CDR3 runs from the conserved cysteine through the conserved F or W. A D gene is named only where the DNA matches it firmly. Only part of the rows carry a size: once, few, many, or a class if the clone is expanded.

D | size | J | V | CDR3 | DNA
TRBD1 | - | TRBJ2-1 | TRBV2 | CASISTGPEQFF | TGTGCCAGCATATCGACAGGGCCTGAGCAGTTCTTC
TRBD1 | few | TRBJ2-2 | TRBV12-5 | CASDSTGQINTGELFF | TGTGCTAGTGATTCAACGGGACAGATCAACACCGGGGAGCTGTTTTTT
TRBD2 | - | TRBJ2-4 | TRBV27 | CASSLSGLAGTKNIQYF | TGTGCCAGCAGTTTATCAGGACTAGCGGGGACCAAAAACATTCAGTACTTC
TRBD1 | - | TRBJ2-1 | TRBV2 | CARRTGHNEQFF | TGTGCCAGGAGGACAGGACACAATGAGCAGTTCTTC
- | - | TRBJ2-6 | TRBV7-3 | CASSSEGANVLTF | TGTGCCAGCAGCTCCGAGGGGGCCAACGTCCTGACTTTC
TRBD1 | - | TRBJ2-3 | TRBV5-4 | CASSSSGGFTDTQYF | TGTGCCAGCAGCTCCTCAGGGGGCTTCACAGATACGCAGTATTTT
- | - | TRBJ1-4 | TRBV2 | CASSEVGTSLPRNEKLFF | TGTGCCAGCAGTGAAGTAGGGACAAGTCTCCCTAGGAATGAAAAACTGTTTTTT
- | - | TRBJ1-1 | TRBV30 | CAWRGPGRDFTEAFF | TGTGCCTGGAGGGGGCCCGGCAGAGATTTCACTGAAGCTTTCTTT
- | - | TRBJ2-7 | TRBV13 | CASSQLTETYEQYF | TGTGCCAGCAGCCAATTGACAGAAACCTACGAGCAGTACTTC
- | - | TRBJ2-4 | TRBV2 | CASSESGELAKNIQYF | TGTGCCAGCAGTGAATCAGGGGAGCTAGCCAAAAACATTCAGTACTTC
- | - | TRBJ2-1 | TRBV6-6 | CASSPRAVSSYNEQFF | TGTGCCAGCAGTCCCAGAGCGGTGAGCTCCTACAATGAGCAGTTCTTC
TRBD2 | - | TRBJ2-7 | TRBV30 | CAWSGGGTYEQYF | TGTGCCTGGAGCGGGGGGGGTACCTACGAGCAGTACTTC
TRBD2 | - | TRBJ2-1 | TRBV7-6 | CASSFLSGTTSYNEQFF | TGTGCCAGCAGCTTCCTATCCGGGACTACCTCCTACAATGAGCAGTTCTTC
TRBD1 | few | TRBJ1-4 | TRBV4-1 | CASSSGGTGEKLFF | TGCGCCAGCAGCTCAGGGGGAACGGGTGAAAAACTGTTTTTT
- | few | TRBJ1-3 | TRBV7-9 | CARSPPTGRNTIYF | TGTGCCAGGTCACCCCCCACAGGAAGAAACACCATATATTTT
- | - | TRBJ2-7 | TRBV30 | CAWSETGEARYEQYF | TGTGCCTGGAGTGAAACAGGGGAGGCGCGCTACGAGCAGTACTTC
TRBD2 | - | TRBJ2-1 | TRBV28 | CASSLSLAGGYNEQFF | TGTGCCAGCAGTTTATCTCTAGCGGGAGGCTACAATGAGCAGTTCTTC
TRBD2 | - | TRBJ2-1 | TRBV7-3 | CASSSNSGGPRNEQFF | TGTGCCAGCAGCTCAAATAGCGGGGGTCCCCGAAATGAGCAGTTCTTC
TRBD1 | - | TRBJ2-3 | TRBV28 | CASSFGDRNTDTQYF | TGTGCCAGCAGTTTTGGGGACAGGAACACAGATACGCAGTATTTT
TRBD2 | - | TRBJ2-1 | TRBV4-1 | CASSHRAGRLAGVGEQFF | TGCGCCAGCAGCCACCGCGCGGGGCGGCTAGCGGGAGTTGGTGAGCAGTTCTTC
TRBD1 | - | TRBJ1-2 | TRBV29-1 | CSVLKGADRGYTF | TGCAGCGTCCTAAAGGGGGCAGATCGTGGCTACACCTTC
- | - | TRBJ1-5 | TRBV18 | CASSHRTGNQPQHF | TGTGCCAGCTCACACCGGACGGGGAATCAGCCCCAGCATTTT
- | - | TRBJ2-1 | TRBV5-6 | CASSLGGGSYNEQFF | TGTGCCAGCAGCTTGGGGGGCGGTTCCTACAATGAGCAGTTCTTC
- | - | TRBJ1-1 | TRBV28 | CASSFLWGLWWTEAFF | TGTGCCAGCAGTTTCTTATGGGGGCTCTGGTGGACTGAAGCTTTCTTT
- | - | TRBJ2-1 | TRBV18 | CASSNVGEGTSSYNEQFF | TGTGCCAGCTCAAACGTTGGGGAGGGGACAAGCTCCTACAATGAGCAGTTCTTC
TRBD1 | - | TRBJ1-4 | TRBV14 | CASSLTGGGEKLFF | TGTGCCAGCAGCCTGACAGGGGGCGGTGAAAAACTGTTTTTT
TRBD2 | - | TRBJ2-5 | TRBV7-8 | CASSSGGSQETQYF | TGTGCCAGCAGCTCCGGGGGGAGCCAAGAGACCCAGTACTTC
- | - | TRBJ1-1 | TRBV6-5 | CASSYSTGRTEAFF | TGTGCCAGCAGTTACTCGACGGGAAGGACTGAAGCTTTCTTT
- | - | TRBJ2-1 | TRBV6-5 | CASSFGQTYNEQFF | TGTGCCAGCAGTTTCGGACAGACCTACAATGAGCAGTTCTTC
TRBD1 | - | TRBJ2-5 | TRBV9 | CASSVERRDRGRETQYF | TGTGCCAGCAGCGTAGAAAGGAGGGACAGGGGGAGAGAGACCCAGTACTTC
- | - | TRBJ2-5 | TRBV30 | CAWSRGQETQYF | TGTGCCTGGTCCAGGGGCCAAGAGACCCAGTACTTC
- | - | TRBJ2-1 | TRBV14 | CASSQYFRQEQFF | TGTGCCAGCAGCCAATACTTCCGACAGGAGCAGTTCTTC
- | - | TRBJ1-5 | TRBV10-3 | CAISDTPGGGLHQPQHF | TGTGCCATCAGTGACACCCCGGGGGGGGGCCTACATCAGCCCCAGCATTTT
- | - | TRBJ2-1 | TRBV7-2 | CASSSTGFSYNEQFF | TGTGCCAGCAGCTCAACAGGGTTTTCCTACAATGAGCAGTTCTTC
- | few | TRBJ1-5 | TRBV6-5 | CASSSALGQRNQPQHF | TGTGCCAGCAGTTCTGCTCTGGGGCAGCGCAATCAGCCCCAGCATTTT
TRBD2 | - | TRBJ2-1 | TRBV14 | CASSQASGGALEQFF | TGTGCCAGCAGCCAAGCTAGCGGGGGGGCCCTTGAGCAGTTCTTC